The source of this T cell receptor (beta chain) is a study of CD8 T cells in Susac syndrome (dated by TCRdb to 2018 to 2020). About the investigation overall: Whether CD8+ T cell activation and differentiation in Susac syndrome was antigen driven was tested using repertoire sequencing. Points the paper makes about the study in general: The study acknowledged that relatively few individuals were included in the TCR sequencing and HLA analysis.

Peripheral blood CD8+ and CD4+ T cells from healthy donors, Susac syndrome patients and multiple sclerosis patients were profiled using high-throughput TCR beta sequencing. Multiple sclerosis controls were treatment-naive patients with stable or active relapsing-remitting disease fulfilling revised McDonald criteria. Bulk CD8+ and CD4+ T cells were purified by magnetic negative isolation, whereas CD8+ TEMRA cells were enriched by FACS. Blood was collected in EDTA tubes and processed within 24 hours, with PBMCs isolated through density gradient centrifugation. PBMCs intended for TCR sequencing were cryopreserved in liquid nitrogen and were subsequently thawed in a 37 degrees C water bath. A purity of at least 90% was achieved for sorted or isolated CD4+, CD8+ and CD8+ TEMRA cells. As concerns this clonotype: It has no known antigen specificity. There are no base qualities to consult, and no much larger clone falls within one base.

RNA was extracted using the RNeasy kit, and about 0.5 to 1 ug of the RNA was reverse transcribed with random hexamers. The immunoSEQ multiplex PCR assay, which covers 54 Vbeta and 13 Jbeta segments, was used to amplify TCR beta CDR3 regions. PCR amplification bias was corrected by using a synthetic template baseline for primer optimization and computational correction. The study's own analysis went as follows. Reads were assigned to V, D and J genes according to IMGT and analyzed in immunoSEQ Analyzer, with only productive sequences retained. Clonality was computed as one minus Shannon entropy normalized by log2 of the number of productive unique sequences. For each patient and control, public and private clones were evaluated among the 100 most prevalent clones. Clones were defined as Susac-specific if absent from the healthy and MS cohorts, from 1052 published viral clones and from other ImmuneACCESS disease sequences. TCRdb applied fastp at Q25 and MiXCR to the public reads, then kept only in-frame beta chains. Rows merge per CDR3 protein into single entries with the most common DNA and genes. TCRdb's processing, not the authors' own work, is the source of the V and J calls. The sample table contains more than 90,000 distinct CDR3 sequences; only one count was recorded for 85% to 95% of them. The ten biggest clones cover just under 0.095% of the sample.

The CDR3, from cysteine to phenylalanine, totals 13 residues. Of all the DNA, just the CDR3 is kept, 39 bases in frame from base 1. The germline ends are 14 bases apart after V is trimmed by 1 base and J by 11 bases. The sequenced sample consisted of CD4+ T cells from PBMCs. This receptor was identified in a human donor with multiple sclerosis. The rearrangement combines TRBV12-3 or TRBV12-4 with TRBJ1-1; the D region possibly corresponds to TRBD1 (5 bases align). The DNA reads as follows: TGTGCCAGCAGTTTAGGGTTCCAGGGAGGTGCTTTCTTT. This encodes CASSLGFQGGAFF.